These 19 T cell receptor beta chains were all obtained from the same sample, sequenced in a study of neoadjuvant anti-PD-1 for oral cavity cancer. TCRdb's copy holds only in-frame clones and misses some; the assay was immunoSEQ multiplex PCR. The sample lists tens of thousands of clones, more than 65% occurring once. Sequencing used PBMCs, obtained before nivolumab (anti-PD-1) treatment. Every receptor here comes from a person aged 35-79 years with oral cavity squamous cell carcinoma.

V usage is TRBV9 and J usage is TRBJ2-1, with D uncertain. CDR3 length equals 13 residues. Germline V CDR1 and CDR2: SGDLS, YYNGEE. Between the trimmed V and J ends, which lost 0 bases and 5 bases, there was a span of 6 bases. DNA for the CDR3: TGTGCCAGCAGCGTAGGCACAGACAATGAGCAGTTCTTC. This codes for CASSVGTDNEQFF.

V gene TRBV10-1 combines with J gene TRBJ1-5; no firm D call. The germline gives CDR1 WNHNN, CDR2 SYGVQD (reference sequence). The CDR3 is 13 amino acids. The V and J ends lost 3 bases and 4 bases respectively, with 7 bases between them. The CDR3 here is CASSDGRNQPQHF. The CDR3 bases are TGCGCCAGCAGTGATGGTAGAAATCAGCCCCAGCATTTT.

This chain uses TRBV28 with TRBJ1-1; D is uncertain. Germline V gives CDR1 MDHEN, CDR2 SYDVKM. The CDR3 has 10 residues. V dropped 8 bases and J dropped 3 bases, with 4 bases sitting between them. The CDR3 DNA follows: TGTGCCAGCTCATACACTGAAGCTTTCTTT. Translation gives CASSYTEAFF.

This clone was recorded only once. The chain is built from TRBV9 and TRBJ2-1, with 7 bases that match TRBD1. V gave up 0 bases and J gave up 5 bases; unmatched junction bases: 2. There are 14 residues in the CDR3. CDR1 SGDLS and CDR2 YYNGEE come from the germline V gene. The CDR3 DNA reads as TGTGCCAGCAGCGTAGGGGGACAGAACAATGAGCAGTTCTTC. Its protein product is CASSVGGQNNEQFF.

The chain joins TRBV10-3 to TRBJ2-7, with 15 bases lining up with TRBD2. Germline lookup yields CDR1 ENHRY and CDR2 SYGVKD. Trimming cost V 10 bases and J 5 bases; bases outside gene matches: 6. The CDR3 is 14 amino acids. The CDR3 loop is CATRTSGGANEQYF. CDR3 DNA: TGTGCCACTCGGACTAGCGGGGGGGCGAACGAGCAGTACTTC.

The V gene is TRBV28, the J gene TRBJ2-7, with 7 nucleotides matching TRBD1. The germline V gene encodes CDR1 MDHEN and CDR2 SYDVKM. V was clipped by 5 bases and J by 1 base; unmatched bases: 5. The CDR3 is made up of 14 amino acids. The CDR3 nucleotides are TGTGCCAGCAGTCCGACAGGGAAATCCTACGAGCAGTACTTC. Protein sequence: CASSPTGKSYEQYF.

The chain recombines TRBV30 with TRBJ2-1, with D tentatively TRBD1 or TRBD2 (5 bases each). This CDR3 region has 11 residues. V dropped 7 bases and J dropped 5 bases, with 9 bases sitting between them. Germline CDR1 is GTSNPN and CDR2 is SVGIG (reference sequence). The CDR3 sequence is CASGQNNEQFF. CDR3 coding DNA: TGTGCCTCGGGGCAGAACAATGAGCAGTTCTTC.

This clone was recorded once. In nucleotides, the CDR3 is TGTGCCAGCCTTGGACGCGAGGGGAATCAGCCCCAGCATTTT. Residues: CASLGREGNQPQHF. The rearrangement joins TRBV28 to TRBJ1-5; D is perhaps TRBD1 (5 bases). The CDR3 is 14 residues long. V dropped 8 bases and J dropped 4 bases, with 15 bases sitting between them. Germline loops: CDR1 MDHEN, CDR2 SYDVKM. The full variable domain, rest sourced from reference TRBV28 and TRBJ1-5, is DVKVTQSSRYLVKRTGEKVFLECVQDMDHENMFWYRQDPGLGLRLIYFSYDVKMKEKGDIPEGYSVSREKKERFSLILESASTNQTSMYLCASLGREGNQPQHFGDGTRLSIL.

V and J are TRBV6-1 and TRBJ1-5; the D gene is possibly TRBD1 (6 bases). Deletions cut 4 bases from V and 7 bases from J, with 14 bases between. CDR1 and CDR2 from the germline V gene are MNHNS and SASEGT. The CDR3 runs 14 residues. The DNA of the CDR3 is TGTGCCAGCAGTGCCCGAGGGGGAGGACAGCCCCAGCATTTT. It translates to CASSARGGGQPQHF.

The CDR3 DNA sequence: TGTGCCAGCAGTTTAATATTTCCGAGCAGGGCGGTTGAAGCTTTCTTT. Its protein product is CASSLIFPSRAVEAFF. V usage is TRBV27 and J usage is TRBJ1-1, with D possibly TRBD1 on 5 matching bases. Germline V gives CDR1 MNHEY, CDR2 SMNVEV (reference sequence). CDR3 length: 16 amino acids. Trimming stripped 2 bases from V and 7 bases from J, with 20 bases between.

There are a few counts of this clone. The DNA of the CDR3 is TGTGCCAGCAGCCCACACGGAGAACATGGTCAGCCCCAGCATTTT. It codes for CASSPHGEHGQPQHF. V gene TRBV2 combines with J gene TRBJ1-5; D ambiguous. Germline V gene lookup returns CDR1 SNHLY and CDR2 FYNNEI. CDR3 length equals 15 residues. V lost 6 bases to trimming and J lost 6 bases, with 18 bases between them.

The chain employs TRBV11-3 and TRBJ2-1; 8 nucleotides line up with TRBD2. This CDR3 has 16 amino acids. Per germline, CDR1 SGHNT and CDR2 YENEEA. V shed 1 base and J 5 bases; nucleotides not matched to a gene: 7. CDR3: CASSLVAGGEDNEQFF. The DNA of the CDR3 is TGTGCCAGCAGCTTAGTCGCGGGGGGCGAAGACAATGAGCAGTTCTTC. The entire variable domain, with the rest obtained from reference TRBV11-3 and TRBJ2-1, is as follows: EAGVVQSPRYKIIEKKQPVAFWCNPISGHNTLYWYLQNLGQGPELLIRYENEEAVDDSQLPKDRFSAERLKGVDSTLKIQPAELGDSAVYLCASSLVAGGEDNEQFFGPGTRLTVL.

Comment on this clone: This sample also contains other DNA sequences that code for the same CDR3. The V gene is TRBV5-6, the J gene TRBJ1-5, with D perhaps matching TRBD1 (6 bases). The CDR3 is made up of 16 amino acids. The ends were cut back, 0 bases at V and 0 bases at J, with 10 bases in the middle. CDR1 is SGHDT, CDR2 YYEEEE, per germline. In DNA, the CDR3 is TGTGCCAGCAGCTTGGAAGGGGGGTATAGCAATCAGCCCCAGCATTTT. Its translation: CASSLEGGYSNQPQHF.

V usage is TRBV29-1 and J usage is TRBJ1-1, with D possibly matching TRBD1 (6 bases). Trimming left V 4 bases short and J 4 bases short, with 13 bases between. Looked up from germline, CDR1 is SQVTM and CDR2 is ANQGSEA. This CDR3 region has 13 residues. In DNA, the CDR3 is TGCAGCGTTGCGCGGGGGGGGGCCACTGAAGCTTTCTTT. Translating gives CSVARGGATEAFF.

The CDR3 reads CASREDRGQAGELFF. Written as DNA, the CDR3 is TGTGCCAGCAGGGAGGACAGGGGGCAAGCCGGGGAGCTGTTTTTT. The rearrangement uses TRBV2 and TRBJ2-2; TRBD1 matches at 11 bases. Trimming cost V 6 bases and J 6 bases; bases outside gene matches: 6. Per germline, CDR1 SNHLY and CDR2 FYNNEI. The CDR3 has 15 amino acids. The variable domain in full, completed from reference TRBV2 and TRBJ2-2, reads EPEVTQTPSHQVTQMGQEVILRCVPISNHLYFYWYRQILGQKVEFLVSFYNNEISEKSEIFDDQFSVERPDGSNFTLKIRSTKLEDSAMYFCASREDRGQAGELFFGEGSRLTVL.

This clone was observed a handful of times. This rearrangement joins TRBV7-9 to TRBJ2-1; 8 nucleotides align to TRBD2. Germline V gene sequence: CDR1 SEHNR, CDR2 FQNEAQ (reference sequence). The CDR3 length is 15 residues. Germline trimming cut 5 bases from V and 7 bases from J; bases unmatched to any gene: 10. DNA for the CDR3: TGTGCCAGCAGCCCCGGGGGGACTAGGATGAATGAGCAGTTCTTC. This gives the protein CASSPGGTRMNEQFF.

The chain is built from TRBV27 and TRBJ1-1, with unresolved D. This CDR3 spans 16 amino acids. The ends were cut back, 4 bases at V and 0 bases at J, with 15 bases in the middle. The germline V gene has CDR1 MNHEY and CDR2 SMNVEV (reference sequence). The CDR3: CASSSSPVLMNTEAFF. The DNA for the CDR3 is TGTGCCAGCAGTTCGTCCCCGGTGCTCATGAACACTGAAGCTTTCTTT.

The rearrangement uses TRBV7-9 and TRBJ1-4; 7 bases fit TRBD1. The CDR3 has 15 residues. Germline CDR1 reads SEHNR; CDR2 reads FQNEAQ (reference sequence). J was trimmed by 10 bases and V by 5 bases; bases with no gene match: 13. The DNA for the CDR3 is TGTGCCAGCAGCCAGCGGGACAGAGGGGAGGCAAAACTGTTTTTT. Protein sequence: CASSQRDRGEAKLFF.

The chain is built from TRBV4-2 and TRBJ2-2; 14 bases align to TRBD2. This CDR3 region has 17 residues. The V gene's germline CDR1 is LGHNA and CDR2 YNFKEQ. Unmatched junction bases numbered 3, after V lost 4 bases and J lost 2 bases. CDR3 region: CASSRGLAGVNTGELFF. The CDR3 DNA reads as TGTGCCAGCAGCCGGGGACTAGCGGGGGTCAACACCGGGGAGCTGTTTTTT.